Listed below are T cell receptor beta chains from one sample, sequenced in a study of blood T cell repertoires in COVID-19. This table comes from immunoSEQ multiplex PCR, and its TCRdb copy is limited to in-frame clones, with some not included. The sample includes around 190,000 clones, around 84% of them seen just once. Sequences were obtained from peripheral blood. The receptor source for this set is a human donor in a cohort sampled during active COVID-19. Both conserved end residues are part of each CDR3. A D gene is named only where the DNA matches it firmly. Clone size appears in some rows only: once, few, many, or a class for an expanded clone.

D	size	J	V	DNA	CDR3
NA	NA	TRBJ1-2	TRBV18	TGTGCCAGCTCACCTGCGTCAAACTATGGCTACACCTTC	CASSPASNYGYTF
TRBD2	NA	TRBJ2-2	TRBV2	TGTGCCAGCAGGCGGGAGGCTGTCGGGGAGCTGTTTTTT	CASRREAVGELFF
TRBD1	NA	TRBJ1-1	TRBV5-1	TGCGCCAGCAGCTTCGCCACAGGGGGGAACACTGAAGCTTTCTTT	CASSFATGGNTEAFF
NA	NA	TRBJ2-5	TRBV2	TGTGCCAGCAGTGTAGCGGTGAGGGAGACCCAGTACTTC	CASSVAVRETQYF
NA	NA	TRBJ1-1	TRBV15	TGTGCCACCAGCAGAGATCGGGTCCTCACTGAAGCTTTCTTT	CATSRDRVLTEAFF
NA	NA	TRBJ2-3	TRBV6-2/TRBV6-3	TGTGCCAGCAGTTACGGAGTTTCCACAGATACGCAGTATTTT	CASSYGVSTDTQYF
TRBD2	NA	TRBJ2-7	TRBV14	TGTGCCAGCAGCCAACAACTGGGAGGGGTCTACGAGCAGTACTTC	CASSQQLGGVYEQYF
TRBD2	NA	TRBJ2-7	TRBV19	TGTGCCAGTAGTCGGGGGTTCAGCGCGGGAGCAACCCACGAGCAGTACTTC	CASSRGFSAGATHEQYF
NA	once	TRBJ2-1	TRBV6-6	TGTGCCAGCAGTTCGCCCGACAGGTACAATGAGCAGTTCTTC	CASSSPDRYNEQFF
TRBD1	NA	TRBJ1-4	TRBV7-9	TGTGCCAGCAGCTTTGGGACAGCTGAAAAACTGTTTTTT	CASSFGTAEKLFF
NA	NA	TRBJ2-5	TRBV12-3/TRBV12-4	TGTGCCAGCAGTTTATGGGAGAAAGAGACCCAGTACTTC	CASSLWEKETQYF
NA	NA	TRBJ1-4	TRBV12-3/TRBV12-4	TGTGCCAGCGGGCGGGTCCCTAATGAAAAACTGTTTTTT	CASGRVPNEKLFF
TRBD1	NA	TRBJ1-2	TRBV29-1	TGCAGCGTTGGGACAGGGTCGGGCTATGGCTACACCTTC	CSVGTGSGYGYTF
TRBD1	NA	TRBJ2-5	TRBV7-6	TGTGCCAGCAGCCCAGGACAGGGGGCGGGGGAGACCCAGTACTTC	CASSPGQGAGETQYF
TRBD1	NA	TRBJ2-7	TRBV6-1	TGTGCCAGCACTGATCCCCGTGGACAGGGCTCCTACGAGCAGTACTTC	CASTDPRGQGSYEQYF
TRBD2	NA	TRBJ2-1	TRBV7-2	TGTGCCAGCAGCTTTGAACTAGCGGGGAGCAGCTCCTACAATGAGCAGTTCTTC	CASSFELAGSSSYNEQFF
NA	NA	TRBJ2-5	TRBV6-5	TGTGCCAGCAAAACTTCACCTCAAGAGACCCAGTACTTC	CASKTSPQETQYF
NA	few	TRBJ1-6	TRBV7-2	TGTGCCAGCAGCTTAGCAAGGACAGCCCGAAATTCACCCCTCCACTTT	CASSLARTARNSPLHF
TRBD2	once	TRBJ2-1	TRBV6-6	TGTGCCAGCAGTTACGTACTAGCGGGAGCGCAGTTCTTC	CASSYVLAGAQFF
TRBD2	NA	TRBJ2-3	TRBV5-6	TGTGCCAGCAGCGTGGGACTAGCGGGAATGAGCAGCACAGATACGCAGTATTTT	CASSVGLAGMSSTDTQYF
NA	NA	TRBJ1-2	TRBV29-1	TGCAGCGTTCTGTTGGACACCAACTATGGCTACACCTTC	CSVLLDTNYGYTF
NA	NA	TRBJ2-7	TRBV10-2	TGCGCCAGCAGTGACTGGCAGGACTCCTACGAGCAGTACTTC	CASSDWQDSYEQYF
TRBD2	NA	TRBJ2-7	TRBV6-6	TGTGCCAGCAGTGGGGCGGCGGGAGAGCGCTACGAGCAGTACTTC	CASSGAAGERYEQYF
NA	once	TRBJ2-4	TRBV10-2	TGCGCCAGCAGGGCCACCAACATTCAGTACTTC	CASRATNIQYF
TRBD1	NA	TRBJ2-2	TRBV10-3	TGTGCCATCAGTGATGGGACAGGGAACACCGGGGAGCTGTTTTTT	CAISDGTGNTGELFF
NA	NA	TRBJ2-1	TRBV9	TGTGCCAGCAGCCCCGTCTCCTACAATGAGCAGTTCTTC	CASSPVSYNEQFF
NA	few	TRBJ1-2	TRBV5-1	TGCGCCAGCAGCGACGACAGCCCCTATGGCTACACCTTC	CASSDDSPYGYTF
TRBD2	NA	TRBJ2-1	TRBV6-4	TGTGCCAGCAGTGGCCTAGCGGGAGGGTTCGATGAGCAGTTCTTC	CASSGLAGGFDEQFF